This TCR beta chain is from a study of blood T cell repertoires in COVID-19. Study at large: Sources were T cells, B-cell-depleted T cells, or PBMCs; the material itself was cDNA or gDNA.

Measured with immunoSEQ multiplex PCR; TCRdb has only the in-frame clones, and not every one. The table lists approximately 90,000 clones, 87% of them singletons. The clonotype was recovered from a human donor in a cohort sampled during active COVID-19. Sequences were obtained from peripheral blood.

Here the CDR3 DNA reads TGTGCCAGCACCAGGGGGCCCACGACCAAAAACATTCAGTACTTC. Its protein product is CASTRGPTTKNIQYF. The V call is TRBV5-8, the J call TRBJ2-4; 8 nucleotides match TRBD1. The CDR3 sequence is 15 residues long. The junction had 7 bases not matched to a gene; V was cut back by 6 bases and J by 2 bases. The germline V gene has CDR1 SGHTS and CDR2 YDEGEE. The variable domain in full, with the rest retrieved from reference TRBV5-8 and TRBJ2-4, is EAGVTQSPTHLIKTRGQQATLRCSPISGHTSVYWYQQALGLGLQFLLWYDEGEERNRGNFPPRFSGRQFPNYSSELNVNALELEDSALYLCASTRGPTTKNIQYFGAGTRLSVL.